The 5 T cell receptor beta chains below all came from one sample that was sequenced in a study of blood T cell repertoires in COVID-19. Libraries were prepared by immunoSEQ multiplex PCR; TCRdb keeps only in-frame clonotypes and omits some of them. The sample lists fewer than 300,000 clones, about nine tenths occurring once. The sample taken for sequencing was PBMCs or T cells enriched from blood (not recorded which). All receptors derive from a woman aged 25 to 39 who had recovered from COVID-19.

The chain couples TRBV19 to TRBJ2-5, with a weak D call TRBD2 (7 bases). The CDR3 runs 14 residues. Trimming stripped 3 bases from V and 5 bases from J, with 13 bases between. Per the germline V gene, CDR1 is LNHDA and CDR2 is SQIVND (reference sequence). The CDR3 sequence is CASSMAGARETQYF. CDR3 nucleotide sequence: TGTGCCAGTAGTATGGCGGGGGCTAGGGAGACCCAGTACTTC.

The CDR3 DNA is TGCAGCGTTGAAGACGGACTAGCGGGAGGTTACGAGCAGTACTTC. Translated: CSVEDGLAGGYEQYF. The chain uses TRBV29-1 and TRBJ2-7, with 14 bases lining up with TRBD2. V was clipped by 0 bases and J by 4 bases; unmatched bases: 2. The CDR3 has 15 amino acids. CDR1 SQVTM and CDR2 ANQGSEA come from the germline V gene.

The gene calls are TRBV6-4 and TRBJ2-1, with D possibly TRBD2 on 5 matching bases. The germline V gene has CDR1 MRHNA and CDR2 SNTAGT. The length of the CDR3 is 13 residues. The germline V and J ends were trimmed by 0 bases and 7 bases, with 7 bases remaining between them. The CDR3 reads CASSDSERNEQFF. The CDR3 nucleotides are TGTGCCAGCAGTGACTCGGAGCGGAATGAGCAGTTCTTC.

The chain combines TRBV30 with TRBJ1-1; 9 nucleotides match TRBD1. The CDR3 totals 14 residues. The V and J ends lost 1 base and 10 bases, in that order; junction bases with no gene match: 10. The germline V gene encodes CDR1 GTSNPN and CDR2 SVGIG (reference sequence). In DNA form, the CDR3 reads TGTGCCTGGAGTGGAGATGGGACAGGGAGTGGAGCTTTCTTT. This translates into CAWSGDGTGSGAFF.

The chain combines TRBV24-1 with TRBJ1-1; D uncertain. CDR3 size: 13 residues. V was trimmed by 5 bases and J by 4 bases, leaving 10 bases between them. From germline, CDR1 is KGHDR and CDR2 SFDVKD. The CDR3 is CATSGTDLTEAFF. DNA for the CDR3: TGTGCCACCAGTGGGACTGACCTCACTGAAGCTTTCTTT.